One sample yielded the 22 T cell receptor beta chains listed below, sequenced in a study of T cell changes during pregnancy in multiple sclerosis. Method: immunoSEQ multiplex PCR; TCRdb's copy keeps in-frame clones and lacks some. In the table there are about 110,000 clones, about 94% of which are singletons. The source was peripheral blood, collected in the third trimester of pregnancy. The source of these receptors is a female donor with multiple sclerosis, enrolled in a pregnancy study.

This rearrangement joins TRBV12-5 to TRBJ1-5; D remains unclear. There are 12 residues in the CDR3. V gave up 5 bases and J gave up 2 bases, with 4 bases separating them. Germline V gene lookup returns CDR1 LGHNT and CDR2 FRNRAP. The DNA for the CDR3 is TGTGCTAGTGGTACGGGCAATCAGCCCCAGCATTTT. Protein sequence: CASGTGNQPQHF.

V is TRBV4-2 and J is TRBJ2-2; 10 positions match TRBD1. CDR1 is LGHNA and CDR2 is YNFKEQ in the germline V gene. This CDR3 is 19 amino acids long. Germline trimming cut 0 bases from V and 5 bases from J; bases unmatched to any gene: 12. The CDR3 DNA follows: TGTGCCAGCAGCCAAGATTCAGTCGACAGGGGGCGAGGGACCGGGGAGCTGTTTTTT. The encoded protein is CASSQDSVDRGRGTGELFF.

The count of this clone is one. The chain links TRBV13 to TRBJ1-2; the D is unclear. V lost 5 bases, J lost 5 bases, and 9 bases lay in between. Germline values: CDR1 PRHDT, CDR2 FYEKMQ (reference sequence). The CDR3 spans 12 residues. DNA for the CDR3: TGTGCCAGCAGCCAGAGGAATTATGGCTACACCTTC. It translates to CASSQRNYGYTF.

In the case of this clone: One junction end disagrees with the germline gene, perhaps due to a read error. The chain employs TRBV7-9 and TRBJ1-2; D uncertain. Germline-derived CDR1 and CDR2 are SEHNR and FQNEAQ (reference sequence). The CDR3 spans 11 residues. This CDR3 is CASSPQRVLAF. The CDR3 nucleotides are TGTGCCAGCAGCCCCCAACGGGTTTTGGCCTTC.

The chain is built from TRBV7-9 and TRBJ2-1; TRBD1 matches 10 bases. Germline CDR1 SEHNR, CDR2 FQNEAQ (reference sequence). The CDR3 is 17 amino acids. Germline trimming cut 5 bases from V and 0 bases from J; bases unmatched to any gene: 7. The CDR3 sequence: CASSHRQGAGSYNEQFF. Written as DNA, the CDR3 is TGTGCCAGCAGCCACCGACAGGGGGCCGGCTCCTACAATGAGCAGTTCTTC.

A note on this clone: Because the CDR3's place on the DNA is in doubt, the DNA is left out and the CDR3 is given as listed by TCRdb. The chain joins TRBV5-6 to TRBJ2-1; TRBD2 is the table's D call and was not checked against the DNA. With termini counted, the CDR3 has 13 amino acids. Germline CDR1 SGHDT, CDR2 YYEEEE. CDR3 region: CASSLVGGGAVFF.

The chain recombines TRBV28 with TRBJ2-7, with 7 positions matching TRBD1. From germline, CDR1 is MDHEN and CDR2 SYDVKM. After removal of 6 bases from V and 0 bases from J, the junction contained 8 bases not matched to a gene. The CDR3 spans 15 residues. As DNA, the CDR3 is TGTGCCAGCAGACCCCCGGGACAGAACTCCTACGAGCAGTACTTC. Translating gives CASRPPGQNSYEQYF.

The chain carries TRBV15 and TRBJ1-5, with D unresolved. The germline gives CDR1 LNHNV, CDR2 YYDKDF (reference sequence). The CDR3 runs 15 residues. Trimming removed 0 bases at V and 6 bases at J, with 12 bases between. DNA of the CDR3: TGTGCCACCAGCAGAGATCTAGTGGCCGGTCAGCCCCAGCATTTT. It translates to CATSRDLVAGQPQHF.

The chain is built from TRBV2 and TRBJ1-1; D perhaps matches TRBD1 (6 bases). The CDR3 contains 13 residues. Germline V lookup: CDR1 SNHLY, CDR2 FYNNEI. The V and J ends lost 2 bases and 5 bases respectively, with 9 bases between them. CDR3 sequence: CASSERTDTEAFF. The CDR3 DNA reads TGTGCCAGCAGTGAACGGACAGATACTGAAGCTTTCTTT.

This rearrangement joins TRBV19 to TRBJ1-3, with D maybe TRBD1 (5 bases). The CDR3 is 16 residues long. Trimming took off 9 bases at V and 4 bases at J, with 22 bases between the two ends. CDR1 LNHDA and CDR2 SQIVND come from the germline V gene (reference sequence). CDR3 in amino acids: CAREGVGGVGGNTIYF. Written as DNA, the CDR3 is TGTGCCAGGGAGGGCGTCGGGGGAGTAGGAGGAAACACCATATATTTT.

The genes are TRBV5-1 and TRBJ2-2; no clear D. CDR3 length equals 15 residues. Germline CDR1 is SGHRS and CDR2 is YFSETQ. V was clipped by 0 bases and J by 2 bases, with 8 bases between them. CDR3 bases: TGCGCCAGCAGCTTGGAGCCTGTAAACACCGGGGAGCTGTTTTTT. This codes for CASSLEPVNTGELFF. Drawing the rest from reference TRBV5-1 and TRBJ2-2, the complete variable domain is KAGVTQTPRYLIKTRGQQVTLSCSPISGHRSVSWYQQTPGQGLQFLFEYFSETQRNKGNFPGRFSGRQFSNSRSEMNVSTLELGDSALYLCASSLEPVNTGELFFGEGSRLTVL.

The chain recombines TRBV14 with TRBJ1-2; 9 positions agree with TRBD1. The V gene's germline CDR1 is SGHDN and CDR2 FVKESK. This CDR3 has 13 amino acids. V lost 4 bases to trimming and J lost 8 bases; unmatched junction nucleotides: 5. DNA of the CDR3: TGTGCCAGCAGCCTACAGGGGGCGCTGGGCTACACCTTC. Translation gives CASSLQGALGYTF.

This clone showed up just a few times. The CDR3 region has the DNA TGTGCCAGCAGAGAAACAGGGAACGAGCAGTACTTC. It codes for CASRETGNEQYF. The chain carries TRBV6-1 and TRBJ2-7; perhaps TRBD1 as D (6 bases). The germline CDR1 and CDR2 sequences are MNHNS and SASEGT. This CDR3 contains 12 residues. V lost 6 bases to trimming and J lost 5 bases, with 11 bases between them.

This chain links TRBV9 with TRBJ2-5, with 7 positions matching TRBD2. Germline V gives CDR1 SGDLS, CDR2 YYNGEE. Trimming removed 5 bases from V and 1 base from J; junction bases left unmatched: 14. The CDR3 totals 17 residues. The CDR3 coding sequence is TGTGCCAGCAGTCAAAGCGGGTCTAGCGGCTTCCAAGAGACCCAGTACTTC. Translated: CASSQSGSSGFQETQYF.

The genes are TRBV5-6 and TRBJ1-2; D gene uncertain. Germline values: CDR1 SGHDT, CDR2 YYEEEE. The CDR3 is 16 amino acids. Trimming took 3 bases from V and 4 from J, leaving 19 bases between them. CDR3 nucleotides: TGTGCCAGCAGCTCCATCGTGTTTTCGGGTACCTATGGCTACACCTTC. It yields the protein CASSSIVFSGTYGYTF.

The chain employs TRBV5-1 and TRBJ1-2; 7 bases agree with TRBD1. The CDR3 runs to 13 residues. The J segment lost 1 base and the V segment lost 5 bases, leaving 2 bases of the junction unmatched. Per the germline V gene, CDR1 is SGHRS and CDR2 is YFSETQ. CDR3 nucleotide sequence: TGCGCCAGCAGTGGACAGGTTAACTATGGCTACACCTTC. Its translation is CASSGQVNYGYTF.

This clone was recorded only once. The chain couples TRBV5-4 to TRBJ1-2; weak D call: TRBD1 (6 bases). V shed 4 bases and J shed 4 bases, with 11 bases lying between them. CDR1 is SGHNT and CDR2 is YYREEE in the germline V gene (reference sequence). The CDR3 loop spans 13 amino acids. The CDR3 region is CASSPQGPYGYTF. The CDR3 DNA follows: TGTGCCAGCAGCCCCCAGGGGCCCTATGGCTACACCTTC.

V usage is TRBV5-1 and J usage is TRBJ2-3; D possibly corresponds to TRBD1 (5 bases). Per the germline V gene, CDR1 is SGHRS and CDR2 is YFSETQ. The CDR3 loop spans 15 amino acids. V was trimmed by 1 base and J by 4 bases, leaving 13 bases between them. The CDR3 DNA follows: TGCGCCAGCAGCTTGACCCAGGGTGGTGCAGATACGCAGTATTTT. Residues: CASSLTQGGADTQYF. The whole variable domain, remainder taken from reference TRBV5-1 and TRBJ2-3, is KAGVTQTPRYLIKTRGQQVTLSCSPISGHRSVSWYQQTPGQGLQFLFEYFSETQRNKGNFPGRFSGRQFSNSRSEMNVSTLELGDSALYLCASSLTQGGADTQYFGPGTRLTVL.

The chain recombines TRBV6-5 with TRBJ1-2; TRBD1 matches at 9 bases. V lost 5 bases, J lost 2 bases, and 3 bases stayed unmatched. The CDR3 is made up of 14 amino acids. Germline lookup yields CDR1 MNHEY and CDR2 SVGAGI. The CDR3 region has the DNA TGTGCCAGCAGTCGGGACAGGGTAAACTATGGCTACACCTTC. Encoded protein: CASSRDRVNYGYTF.

The CDR3: CASSPRQNTEAFF. For the CDR3, the DNA is TGTGCCAGCAGCCCAAGACAGAACACTGAAGCTTTCTTT. The chain couples TRBV7-9 to TRBJ1-1; D is ambiguous. Trimming left V 5 bases short and J 1 base short, with 8 bases between. The germline CDR1 and CDR2 sequences are SEHNR and FQNEAQ (reference sequence). The CDR3 consists of 13 residues.

The V and J genes are TRBV27 and TRBJ2-1; D is undetermined. CDR1 and CDR2 from the germline V gene are MNHEY and SMNVEV (reference sequence). This CDR3 is 12 amino acids long. Trimming removed 5 bases from V and 8 bases from J, with 10 bases in between. The CDR3 here is CASSHGADEQFF. DNA for the CDR3: TGTGCCAGCAGTCATGGTGCGGATGAGCAGTTCTTC.

The rearrangement links TRBV7-2 to TRBJ2-2; D remains ambiguous. The CDR3 spans 13 residues. Per the germline V gene, CDR1 is SGHTA and CDR2 is FQGNSA. V dropped 9 bases and J dropped 9 bases, with 17 bases sitting between them. CDR3 residues: CASRRNPHRELFF. CDR3 in DNA: TGTGCCAGTAGAAGAAATCCCCACCGGGAGCTGTTTTTT.